This T cell receptor beta chain was sequenced for a study of shared T cell receptors in the human thymus. The CDR3 length is 14 residues. TCRdb keeps only in-frame clones here, not all; method: immunoSEQ multiplex PCR. The table records some 660,000 clones, 87% of them present only once. This sample also appeared in a second study, on human thymus T cells.

The chain is built from TRBV21-1 and TRBJ1-3; the table's D call, TRBD1, was not checked against the DNA. TRBV21-1 has pseudogene status. The sequence was obtained from a boy under two years old with a congenital heart defect. The sample comprised thymocytes. Here the CDR3 DNA reads TGTGCCAGCAGTTACAACACCCAGGGGTACACCATATATTTT. Encoded protein: CASSYNTQGYTIYF.